The clone carrying this T cell receptor beta chain showed up just once. TCRdb's copy holds only in-frame clones and misses some; the assay was immunoSEQ multiplex PCR. The repertoire has under 50,000 clones, roughly 77% of them found once; the top ten carry 30% to 40%. The sample is drawn from a study of blood T cell repertoires in COVID-19. Study at large: Samples representing acute and convalescent COVID-19 were sourced from the United States, Italy and Spain.

The CDR3 consists of 17 residues. CDR1 MDHEN and CDR2 SYDVKM come from the germline V gene. The J segment lost 8 bases and the V segment lost 3 bases, leaving 16 bases of the junction unmatched. The TCR comes from a man aged 80 or over with active or convalescent COVID-19. The rearrangement uses TRBV28 and TRBJ2-1; TRBD1 matches 7 bases. Material for sequencing was peripheral blood. The CDR3 here is CASSFDDLGGLKDEQFF. CDR3 coding DNA: TGTGCCAGCAGTTTCGATGACTTAGGGGGCCTTAAAGATGAGCAGTTCTTC. Full variable domain (rest looked up from reference TRBV28 and TRBJ2-1): DVKVTQSSRYLVKRTGEKVFLECVQDMDHENMFWYRQDPGLGLRLIYFSYDVKMKEKGDIPEGYSVSREKKERFSLILESASTNQTSMYLCASSFDDLGGLKDEQFFGPGTRLTVL.